One sample yielded the 25 T cell receptor beta chains listed below, sequenced in a study of low-dose radiotherapy and immunotherapy resistance in tumors. Noted time point: after trial treatment. Treatment meaning: LDRT plus nivolumab, ipilimumab, low-dose cyclophosphamide and aspirin (RACIN trial). TRAV- and TRBV-specific primers primed first-strand cDNA, covering alpha and beta chains. PCR amplification of the TCRs was performed with Phusion for 20 PCR cycles, and it relied on a constant-region primer together with a V-primer adapter. Each CDR3 protein gets one entry after TCRdb re-called the reads with MiXCR. The sample consists of some 100,000 distinct CDR3 sequences, around a fifth of them appearing once. The sample in question was PBMCs, obtained after low-dose radiotherapy plus immunotherapy. These receptors came from a female donor with ovarian cancer.

The rearrangement links TRBV5-1 to TRBJ1-2; possibly TRBD1 for D (5 bases). The CDR3 length is 15 residues. Germline values: CDR1 SGHRS, CDR2 YFSETQ. Trimming took 0 bases from V and 8 from J, leaving 17 bases between them. The CDR3: CASSLAGAGVGGYTF. DNA of the CDR3: TGCGCCAGCAGCTTGGCCGGGGCGGGAGTCGGGGGCTACACCTTC.

This clonotype occurred many times. V is TRBV7-2 and J is TRBJ1-4; D is ambiguous. CDR1 and CDR2 (germline): SGHTA, FQGNSA. V was cut by 5 bases and J by 13 bases, with 20 bases left in between. This CDR3 region has 14 residues. The DNA of the CDR3 is TGTGCCAGCAGCCCCCTCGTAGGCGTCGGAGGACTGTTTTTT. Translated, it gives CASSPLVGVGGLFF.

This clonotype was detected many times. CDR3 sequence reads: CASSYRRGTEAFF. CDR3 DNA: TGTGCCAGCAGTTACCGTAGGGGCACTGAAGCTTTCTTT. The chain uses TRBV6-2 or TRBV6-3 and TRBJ1-1; maybe TRBD1 (5 bases). The CDR3 loop spans 13 amino acids. Trimming removed 2 bases from V and 4 bases from J, with 8 bases in between. Germline values: CDR1 MNHEY, CDR2 SVGEGT.

This clonotype was found many times. The chain carries TRBV5-1 and TRBJ2-7, with D possibly matching TRBD2 (6 bases). The CDR3 contains 14 residues. V was shortened by 0 bases and J by 3 bases, with 10 bases between the two germline ends. CDR1 and CDR2 from the germline V gene are SGHRS and YFSETQ. In DNA, the CDR3 is TGCGCCAGCAGCTTGGGGACTATGAACTACGAGCAGTACTTC. This translates into CASSLGTMNYEQYF.

This sequence joins TRBV6-2 or TRBV6-3 and TRBJ2-6; D gene uncertain. Germline lookup yields CDR1 MNHEY and CDR2 SVGEGT. Trimming took 0 bases from V and 2 from J, leaving 8 bases between them. The CDR3 has 16 amino acids. The CDR3: CASSYSGPTGANVLTF. In DNA form, the CDR3 reads TGTGCCAGCAGTTACTCGGGCCCGACTGGGGCCAACGTCCTGACTTTC.

This clonotype was seen repeatedly, ten times or more. CDR3 nucleotides: TGTGCCAGCAGCTTAGTAGGGGATACGCAGTATTTT. Protein sequence: CASSLVGDTQYF. The chain recombines TRBV7-9 with TRBJ2-3; D gene uncertain. V lost 1 base and J lost 6, with 5 bases in between. Germline values: CDR1 SEHNR, CDR2 FQNEAQ (reference sequence). CDR3 length: 12 amino acids.

This clonotype came up many times. The V call is TRBV5-1, the J call TRBJ2-5; D is unclear. This CDR3 is 16 amino acids long. The germline V gene encodes CDR1 SGHRS and CDR2 YFSETQ. Trimming stripped 0 bases from V and 5 bases from J, with 17 bases between. CDR3 DNA sequence: TGCGCCAGCAGCTTGGGGCTGGATGAAATTTGGGAGACCCAGTACTTC. This gives the protein CASSLGLDEIWETQYF. Based on the CDR3 plus reference TRBV5-1 and TRBJ2-5, the full variable domain is KAGVTQTPRYLIKTRGQQVTLSCSPISGHRSVSWYQQTPGQGLQFLFEYFSETQRNKGNFPGRFSGRQFSNSRSEMNVSTLELGDSALYLCASSLGLDEIWETQYFGPGTRLLVL.

In its sample, this clonotype was seen many times. The V gene is TRBV7-8, the J gene TRBJ2-7, with D uncertain. The germline gives CDR1 SGHVS, CDR2 FQNEAQ. Between the trimmed V and J ends, which lost 1 base and 3 bases, there was a span of 7 bases. This CDR3 region has 13 residues. The DNA for the CDR3 is TGTGCCAGCAGCTTAGGGGAAATCTACGAGCAGTACTTC. As protein: CASSLGEIYEQYF.

This clonotype was counted at least ten times. The chain combines TRBV5-5 with TRBJ2-7, with D possibly matching TRBD1 (5 bases). This CDR3 has 16 amino acids. The V gene lost 3 bases and the J gene lost 3 bases, with 19 bases spanning the gap. Germline V lookup: CDR1 SGHKS, CDR2 YYEKEE (reference sequence). Written as DNA, the CDR3 is TGTGCCAGCAGCTCCGGACGGAGTAAGGACATCTACGAGCAGTACTTC. This encodes CASSSGRSKDIYEQYF.

This clonotype was seen many times. The gene calls are TRBV25-1 and TRBJ1-6; D is unresolved. The V and J ends lost 6 bases and 7 bases respectively, with 10 bases between them. CDR1 and CDR2 from the germline V gene are MGHDK and SYGVNS. This CDR3 has 13 residues. CDR3: CASREGWNSPLHF. As DNA, the CDR3 is TGTGCCAGCAGGGAGGGTTGGAATTCACCCCTCCACTTT.

This clonotype was counted ten times or more. The rearrangement links TRBV28 to TRBJ1-2, with 7 bases fitting TRBD1. CDR1 and CDR2 (germline): MDHEN, SYDVKM. CDR3 length: 16 amino acids. J gave up 1 base and V 5 bases, and 10 bases lay outside the gene matches. CDR3 amino acids: CASSPPGTAINYGYTF. DNA for the CDR3: TGTGCCAGCAGTCCACCCGGGACAGCCATTAACTATGGCTACACCTTC.

This rearrangement joins TRBV6-2 or TRBV6-3 to TRBJ1-2; D perhaps matches TRBD1 (5 bases). Per germline, CDR1 MNHEY and CDR2 SVGEGT. Trimming stripped 0 bases from V and 2 bases from J, with 7 bases between. CDR3 size: 14 residues. CDR3 sequence: CASSYSGGNYGYTF. The CDR3 region has the DNA TGTGCCAGCAGTTACTCGGGGGGAAACTATGGCTACACCTTC.

This clonotype appeared many times. The J gene is TRBJ2-1, the V gene TRBV5-4; a weak D match, TRBD1 (5 bases). Germline CDR1 SGHNT, CDR2 YYREEE (reference sequence). V lost 4 bases, J lost 7 bases, and 21 bases lay in between. The CDR3 loop spans 16 amino acids. As DNA, the CDR3 is TGTGCCAGCAGCGGGCGACAGCAAACAATGATGAATGAGCAGTTCTTC. Amino acids: CASSGRQQTMMNEQFF.

The J gene is TRBJ1-1, the V gene TRBV7-2; no firm D call. The CDR3 covers 13 residues. From germline, CDR1 is SGHTA and CDR2 FQGNSA. V dropped 5 bases and J dropped 3 bases, with 10 bases sitting between them. The CDR3 is CASSLGLYTEAFF. The CDR3 DNA reads TGTGCCAGCAGCCTCGGACTATACACTGAAGCTTTCTTT.

This clonotype was counted ten times or more. The chain has TRBV6-2 or TRBV6-3 and TRBJ2-3; D ambiguous. CDR1 and CDR2 (germline): MNHEY, SVGEGT. The CDR3 has 15 amino acids. Deletions cut 4 bases from V and 2 bases from J, with 13 bases between. The CDR3 coding sequence is TGTGCCAGCAGTTTGATGAACTCTTACACAGATACGCAGTATTTT. It encodes CASSLMNSYTDTQYF.

This clonotype was counted ten times or more. V usage is TRBV6-2 or TRBV6-3 and J usage is TRBJ1-1, with 11 nucleotides matching TRBD1. Germline values: CDR1 MNHEY, CDR2 SVGEGT. This CDR3 has 15 residues. The ends lost 5 bases at V and 5 bases at J; junction bases unmatched: 7. CDR3 region: CASSAPDRGLTEAFF. The CDR3 bases are TGTGCCAGCAGTGCCCCGGACAGGGGGCTTACTGAAGCTTTCTTT.

This clonotype was counted at least ten times. The chain links TRBV6-2 or TRBV6-3 to TRBJ1-2; D perhaps matches TRBD1 (6 bases). This CDR3 has 12 amino acids. V lost 6 bases, J lost 8 bases, and 13 bases lay in between. From germline, CDR1 is MNHEY and CDR2 SVGEGT. CDR3 coding DNA: TGTGCCAGCAGCTCGGACAGTCGGGGCTACACCTTC. This encodes CASSSDSRGYTF.

This clonotype was detected ten times or more. The rearrangement links TRBV19 to TRBJ2-1, with TRBD2 matching over 7 bases. Unmatched junction bases numbered 8, after V lost 6 bases and J lost 3 bases. The length of the CDR3 is 15 residues. Germline V gene sequence: CDR1 LNHDA, CDR2 SQIVND (reference sequence). CDR3 in DNA: TGTGCCAGTAGGTCTAGGGGAGGGAACTACAATGAGCAGTTCTTC. Amino acids: CASRSRGGNYNEQFF.

This clonotype was observed many times. The CDR3 region has the DNA TGCAGTGCTAGTCGACAGGGCAATCAGCCCCAGCATTTT. Protein sequence: CSASRQGNQPQHF. V usage is TRBV20-1 and J usage is TRBJ1-5; perhaps TRBD1 as D (6 bases). The length of the CDR3 is 13 residues. Deletions cut 3 bases from V and 2 bases from J, with 8 bases between. In germline, CDR1 is DFQATT, CDR2 SNEGSKA (reference sequence).

This clonotype was seen many times. The CDR3 is CASRTDASYEQYF. The DNA for the CDR3 is TGTGCCAGCCGTACCGATGCCTCCTACGAGCAGTACTTC. This rearrangement joins TRBV6-2 or TRBV6-3 to TRBJ2-7, with D unclear. Germline values: CDR1 MNHEY, CDR2 SVGEGT. The CDR3 extends over 13 amino acids. V shed 8 bases and J shed 0 bases, with 11 bases lying between them.

This clonotype was seen only once. An end of the junction differs from the germline gene, which may be a read error. V is TRBV5-1 and J is TRBJ1-1; TRBD1 is a possible D gene (6 bases). Germline-derived CDR1 and CDR2 are SGHRS and YFSETQ. This CDR3 is 15 amino acids long. This CDR3 is CACSLSQGSNTEAFF. DNA for the CDR3: TGCGCCTGCAGCTTATCTCAGGGGTCGAACACTGAAGCTTTCTTT.

The V call is TRBV7-8, the J call TRBJ2-5; 9 nucleotides agree with TRBD1. The germline V gene encodes CDR1 SGHVS and CDR2 FQNEAQ. The J segment lost 11 bases and the V segment lost 0 bases, leaving 1 base of the junction unmatched. The CDR3 consists of 12 residues. The CDR3 bases are TGTGCCAGCAGCTTAGCGACAGGGGGGCAGTACTTC. This translates into CASSLATGGQYF.

The sample holds many counts of this clonotype. The V call is TRBV11-2, the J call TRBJ2-3; D not certain. V was trimmed by 0 bases and J by 4 bases, leaving 2 bases between them. The CDR3 loop spans 12 amino acids. From germline, CDR1 is SGHAT and CDR2 FQNNGV. The CDR3 DNA follows: TGTGCCAGCAGCTTAGATTCAGATACGCAGTATTTT. Its translation is CASSLDSDTQYF.

This clonotype was detected many times. CDR3 in DNA: TGCAGTGCCATTTCTAGCGGGACGGAGACCCAGTACTTC. Translating gives CSAISSGTETQYF. The chain links TRBV20-1 to TRBJ2-5; 9 positions match TRBD2. V shed 6 bases, J shed 5 bases, and the junction held 7 bases outside the gene matches. Germline lookup yields CDR1 DFQATT and CDR2 SNEGSKA (reference sequence). The CDR3 length is 13 residues.

This clonotype has a count of ten or more. The CDR3 DNA reads TGTGCCAGCAGCTTAGATCCCAGGGTGAGCGGGGAAGAGACCCAGTACTTC. Amino acids: CASSLDPRVSGEETQYF. The V and J genes are TRBV7-2 and TRBJ2-5, with 7 positions matching TRBD2. The CDR3 runs 17 residues. The germline V gene has CDR1 SGHTA and CDR2 FQGNSA. With 1 base clipped from V and 3 bases from J, the junction kept 11 bases outside the gene matches.